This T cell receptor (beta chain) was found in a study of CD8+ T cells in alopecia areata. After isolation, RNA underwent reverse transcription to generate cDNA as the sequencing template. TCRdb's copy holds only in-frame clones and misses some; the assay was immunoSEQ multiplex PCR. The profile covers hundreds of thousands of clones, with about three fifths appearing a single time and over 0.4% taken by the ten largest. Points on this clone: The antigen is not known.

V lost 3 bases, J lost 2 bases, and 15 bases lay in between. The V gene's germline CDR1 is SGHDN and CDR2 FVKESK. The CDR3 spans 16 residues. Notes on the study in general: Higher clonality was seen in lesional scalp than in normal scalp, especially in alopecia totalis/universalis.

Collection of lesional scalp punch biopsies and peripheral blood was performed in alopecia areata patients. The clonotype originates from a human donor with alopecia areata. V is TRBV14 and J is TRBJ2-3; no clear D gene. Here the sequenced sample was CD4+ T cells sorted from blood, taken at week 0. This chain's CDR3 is CASSQLRRRLTDTQYF. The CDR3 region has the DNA TGTGCCAGCAGCCAGCTCCGCAGGCGCCTCACAGATACGCAGTATTTT.